Below, 10 T cell receptor beta chains from the same sample are listed, as sequenced in a study of neurological immune-mediated disorders (dated by TCRdb to the late 2010s). The library was generated by 5' RACE. Sequencing was carried out with an Illumina HiSeq 2500. TCRdb handled the public reads itself, with Q25 trimming in fastp and clone calling in MiXCR, and kept productive beta chains. Identical CDR3 protein sequences are pooled into one entry, listed with their most common genes and DNA. Across this sample there are about 74,000 distinct CDR3 sequences, with 4% to 6% seen only once. 6% to 9.5% of the sample is in the top ten clones. The sequencing input was PBMCs. The receptors were sampled from a man between 18 and 35 years old with multiple sclerosis.

This clonotype was recorded at least ten times. CDR3 in amino acids: CASSLGDRPYGYTF. In nucleotides, the CDR3 is TGCGCCAGCAGCTTGGGGGACAGGCCGTATGGCTACACCTTC. This rearrangement joins TRBV5-1 to TRBJ1-2; 8 bases map to TRBD1. This CDR3 is 14 amino acids long. CDR1 is SGHRS, CDR2 YFSETQ, per germline. V was pared by 0 bases and J by 5 bases, with 3 bases of the junction left unmatched.

This clonotype has only a few counts. The rearrangement joins TRBV27 to TRBJ2-1; D perhaps matches TRBD2 (5 bases). CDR1 is MNHEY and CDR2 is SMNVEV in the germline V gene (reference sequence). V lost 3 bases and J 8 bases, leaving 8 bases between the germline ends. The CDR3 covers 12 residues. The DNA for the CDR3 is TGTGCCAGCAGTTTCTTCGGGGATGAGCAGTTCTTC. It yields the protein CASSFFGDEQFF.

This clonotype was found a few times. Germline and junction disagree at one end, which may indicate a read error. CDR3 protein: CSARDARGRMSDQPQNF. The CDR3 bases are TGCAGTGCTAGAGACGCTAGGGGGCGGATGAGTGATCAGCCCCAGAATTTT. The V and J genes are TRBV20-1 and TRBJ1-5; TRBD1 agrees at 7 bases. Germline CDR1 reads DFQATT; CDR2 reads SNEGSKA (reference sequence). The CDR3 covers 17 residues.

This clonotype was seen a handful of times. This chain links TRBV20-1 with TRBJ2-4, with D perhaps matching TRBD2 (5 bases). Trimming removed 7 bases from V and 10 bases from J, with 14 bases in between. The CDR3 is made up of 11 amino acids. CDR1 and CDR2 (germline): DFQATT, SNEGSKA (reference sequence). Written as DNA, the CDR3 is TGCAGTGGCAAAGTCGGGAAAATTCAGTACTTC. Its translation: CSGKVGKIQYF.

In its sample, this clonotype was seen many times. The chain recombines TRBV11-2 with TRBJ1-5; D unclear. This CDR3 is 13 amino acids long. The V end was cut by 2 bases, the J end by 5 bases, with 7 bases between. The V gene's germline CDR1 is SGHAT and CDR2 FQNNGV. CDR3 residues: CASSLSLDQPQHF. In nucleotides, the CDR3 is TGTGCCAGCAGCTTATCTCTGGATCAGCCCCAGCATTTT.

In its sample, this clonotype was seen a few times. The chain couples TRBV20-1 to TRBJ1-4; the match to TRBD1 covers 9 bases. Trimming took 6 bases from V and 6 from J; bases not matched to a gene: 5. This CDR3 spans 13 amino acids. CDR1 DFQATT and CDR2 SNEGSKA come from the germline V gene (reference sequence). The CDR3 coding sequence is TGCAGTGCGAGGGGACAGGGACATGAAAAACTGTTTTTT. As protein: CSARGQGHEKLFF.

This clonotype was counted many times. CDR3 nucleotides: TGTGCCAGCAGTACCCTGAACACTGAAGCTTTCTTT. This translates into CASSTLNTEAFF. The gene calls are TRBV5-6 and TRBJ1-1; D remains ambiguous. This CDR3 has 12 residues. The germline gives CDR1 SGHDT, CDR2 YYEEEE. Trimming took off 5 bases at V and 0 bases at J, with 5 bases between the two ends.

By sample share, this clonotype is medium-sized. V usage is TRBV7-2 and J usage is TRBJ2-2; D unclear. The CDR3 is 15 residues long. V shed 2 bases and J shed 1 base, with 8 bases lying between them. Germline CDR1 SGHTA, CDR2 FQGNSA. The CDR3 bases are TGTGCCAGCAGCTTAAATCCAGGGAACACCGGGGAGCTGTTTTTT. Translating gives CASSLNPGNTGELFF.

The sample holds a few counts of this clonotype. It may be a read error: a sequence one base away is much more abundant. In DNA, the CDR3 is TGTGCCAGCAGTTTAGGGGAAGGCATTCAGTACTTC. It specifies CASSLGEGIQYF. This chain uses TRBV28 with TRBJ2-4; D unresolved. The CDR3 has 12 residues. Trimming removed 2 bases at V and 9 bases at J, with 8 bases between. Germline lookup yields CDR1 MDHEN and CDR2 SYDVKM.

This clonotype was detected many times. The chain carries TRBV20-1 and TRBJ1-2; tentative D call: TRBD1 (6 bases). Germline CDR1 reads DFQATT; CDR2 reads SNEGSKA (reference sequence). The CDR3 sequence is 11 residues long. The V gene lost 5 bases and the J gene lost 6 bases, with 10 bases spanning the gap. The CDR3 region has the DNA TGCAGTGCTTCGAACAGGGATGGCTACACCTTC. Translation gives CSASNRDGYTF.